This T cell receptor (beta chain) was recorded in a study of human T cells and chemical hapten exposure. General study results and limits: Having alopecia, the donors may differ immunologically from healthy people.

On this clonotype itself: The antigen remains unidentified.

Time point here: patch test 2, 6 weeks after DPC sensitization. Sample treatment: therapeutic diphenylcyclopropenone sensitization with weekly scalp DPC. It was from unfractionated whole blood that total RNA was extracted. V lost 3 bases and J lost 4, with 8 bases in between. The CDR3 sequence is 14 residues long. Germline values: CDR1 SGDLS, CDR2 YYNGEE. In the library, unique molecular identifiers were attached to individual cDNA molecules. TCRdb re-analysed the RACE reads in MiXCR, keeping a single row per CDR3 protein. This sample carries some 350,000 distinct CDR3 sequences, about 6% of them seen once, and the ten largest clones take around 6%.

The sample consisted of whole blood, taken in connection with sensitization to the hapten diphenylcyclopropenone (DPC). This rearrangement joins TRBV9 to TRBJ2-6, with D perhaps TRBD1 (5 bases). This receptor was obtained from a young woman with alopecia areata. Some clones in this sample may be carry-over from other donors' samples. The CDR3 coding sequence is TGTGCCAGCAGCGACAGGTCCGGGGCCAACGTCCTGACTTTC. Amino acid sequence: CASSDRSGANVLTF.